This T cell receptor beta chain was sequenced for a study of shared clonotypes between healthy human individuals (TCRdb year 2020). Concerning the study at large: The cohort comprised a couple of women and a few men aged 18 to 49 years. Between about 0.8 and 9 billion PBMCs per donor were obtained by leukapheresis. For each donor, CD4 naive and CD4 memory were each run on three plates, CD8 naive on two plates, and CD8 memory on one plate. Different laboratories and diverse techniques were used to prepare libraries and sequence TCR repertoires, to increase sequencing depth and limit assay-specific biases. Blood TCR repertoires of about five healthy adults were deeply sequenced to estimate repertoire size and the extent of clonotype sharing between individuals.

CD8 naive samples consisted of CD45RO-negative cells that were positively selected for CCR7, yielding a CD45RA+CCR7+ population without TemRA cells. Healthy HIV-negative adults with no recently reported acute infections or vaccinations were included as donors. Every donor was a Caucasian adult living in Nashville, Tennessee, USA. After blood collection by leukapheresis, PBMCs were isolated using Ficoll-Histopaque density gradient centrifugation and then cryopreserved in the vapor phase of liquid nitrogen. Analytical flow cytometry was used to check the purity and quantity of every magnetically sorted T cell population. Each sorted fraction had its genomic DNA isolated and then quantified by UV absorbance on a Nanodrop 2000c. Turning to this clone: Its antigen specificity is not known. Base qualities are not recorded, but no much larger clone differs from it by a single base.

The CDR3 spans 13 residues, from the cysteine through the phenylalanine. Of all the DNA, just the CDR3 is kept, 39 bases in frame from base 1. Between the V and J ends, shortened by 7 bases and 2 bases respectively, the junction contains 12 bases. CDR1 and CDR2 (LGHNT, FRNRAP) derive from the germline V gene. Using the deep immunoSEQ assay, TCR CDR3 regions were amplified from genomic DNA by multiplex PCR. Extracted genomic DNA from each cell subset was distributed evenly across all wells of several immunoSEQ 96-well plates, and each plate was treated as a replicate. For sorted subsets, roughly 200 ng of genomic DNA, equivalent to tens of thousands of T cell genomes, went into each replicate PCR. Purified libraries were quantified with a Qubit 3.0 fluorometer, sized on a Bioanalyzer 2100, and re-quantified with the KAPA Library Quantification kit. A separate single-read 150-cycle Illumina NextSeq 550 flow cell was used to sequence each immunoSEQ 96-well plate. As for the original processing: Because the immunoSEQ output held only junctional sequences and lacked quality scores, the filtering could not match the filtering applied to full-length reads. To assign V/J genes and CDR3, sequences were annotated using PyIR, a Python wrapper for IgBLAST v1.9, with IMGT germline references. Reads were removed for weak V/J assignments (E-value above 1e-6), missing CDR3, stop codons, out-of-frame junctions, or ambiguous translated residues. V3J clonotypes were defined by identical inferred V gene, J gene, and CDR3 amino acid sequence. Percentage overlap between repertoires was computed as shared unique clonotypes divided by the size of the smaller repertoire. Richness of each repertoire was evaluated using RTK rarefaction, the Chao1 estimator, and Recon v2.1 estimates of unobserved clonotypes. Generation probabilities for all TCRbeta clonotypes obtained by the gDNA method from a handful of donors were computed using OLGA. Sourced from immuneACCESS, this table was stored by TCRdb with only in-frame sequences that have V and J called. A share of the clones is absent; for the studies checked, an unresolved V gene accounts for under half, and the remainder has no known explanation. The DNA was the basis for D and trimming; V, J and clone size are from that table. The sample table lists millions of clones, about 95% of them with a count of one. Of the sample, around 1.1% falls within the top ten clones.

Study-wide conclusions, independent of this receptor: Naive subsets generally had larger estimated clonotype richness than memory subsets. Pairwise subsampling indicated that sequencing depth was expected to affect the degree of clonotype sharing among donors. Because the study included a small number of donors, the genetic and exposure-history diversity represented was limited. Even with the large sequencing depth, rarefaction of the sorted-subset datasets indicated that sequencing was incomplete. Compared with non-shared clonotypes, clonotypes shared by all four sorted-subset donors had higher generation probabilities. Sampling was limited to blood, and TCR repertoires in tissue likely differ from TCR repertoires in blood. Across four donors, about 4.5% of naive CD4, 3% to 3.5% of naive CD8, around 2.1% of memory CD4, and approximately 0.42% of memory CD8 clonotypes were shared.

The receptor was derived from a man between 18 and 35 years old in good health. Specimen: naive CD8+ T cells sorted from blood. What this sample's cell subset or site label stands for: CD45RA+CCR7+. This sequence uses TRBV12-5 and TRBJ2-7; the D segment cannot be called with confidence. The DNA sequence is TGTGCTAGTGTCCCCGACGGAACCTACGAGCAGTACTTC. The encoded protein is CASVPDGTYEQYF.